The present entry profiles one T cell receptor (beta chain) with its context. Per the original data handling: Amplified reference gene primers provided the basis for estimating nucleated cell counts. Profiled with immunoSEQ multiplex PCR; TCRdb holds only in-frame clones, not every one. V and J calls and clone size come straight from that table; D and trimming were deduced from the DNA. The repertoire holds approximately 9,500 clones, with 80% to 90% as singletons. This specimen comes from a study of blood T cell repertoires in COVID-19. About the research overall: From the United States, Italy and Spain came samples of acute and convalescent COVID-19. T cells, B-cell-depleted T cells, or PBMCs provided the cDNA or gDNA that served as material.

Looked up from germline, CDR1 is LGHDT and CDR2 is YNNKEL (reference sequence). CDR3 length: 15 amino acids. V lost 2 bases to trimming and J lost 8 bases; unmatched junction nucleotides: 5. What was sequenced was peripheral blood. The receptor was isolated from a human donor in a cohort sampled during active COVID-19. V gene TRBV3-1 (or the pseudogene TRBV3-2) combines with J gene TRBJ1-6; TRBD1 agrees at 8 bases. This CDR3 is CASSQQGQGHSPLHF. The CDR3 nucleotides are TGTGCCAGCAGCCAACAAGGACAGGGCCATTCACCCCTCCACTTT.